This T cell receptor beta chain was identified in a study of T cell repertoires in cytomegalovirus infection (dated by TCRdb to the late 2010s). As for the study more broadly: Alongside well-studied HLA-B-restricted epitopes, the peptide stimulations were aimed at recently identified HLA-C-restricted CMV epitopes, whose presentation resists viral immunomodulation. Because public TCR beta signatures pointed to carriage of CMV infection together with the matching HLA type, the HLA type of each donor mattered for the analysis. Overall study outcomes, separate from this receptor: Carriers of CMV infection plus the relevant HLA type were discriminated by the cumulative frequency of public TCR beta family members in the study cohort and in an independent approximately 340-donor cohort. In the ex vivo response, HLA-C-restricted CMV-specific TCR beta clonotypes were dominant, and in two of eight donors the single most frequent clonotype came from this HLA-C-restricted group.

This clonotype was counted many times. Its antigen remains unidentified. Per-base qualities were not stored, and no clone one base away is much larger. CDR1 SGHVS and CDR2 FNYEAQ are derived from the germline V gene. The junction shows trimming of 1 base on V and 11 bases on J, plus 10 bases between the germline ends. The CDR3 measures 12 amino acids from cysteine to phenylalanine. CDR3 DNA only is kept here, 36 bases in frame from base 1. The listed sequencing device is Illumina HiSeq 1500. Using fastp trimming at Q25 and MiXCR clonotype assembly, TCRdb reanalyzed the public sequencing data and kept in-frame beta chains. Every entry covers one CDR3 protein and lists the most common genes and DNA from its rows. For this sample the table gives approximately 770,000 distinct CDR3 sequences, of which approximately 32% were detected only once. The ten largest clones represent around 13% of the sample. This specimen's treatment or condition label, interpreted: in vitro stimulation with specific CMV peptide epitopes to enrich CMV-specific T cells.

The V and J genes are TRBV7-6 and TRBJ2-3; the D gene is unclear. Sample: cultured CD8+ T cells from PBMCs, taken from culture after CMV antigen stimulation. The TCR comes from a human donor in good health (CMV status not recorded). Some clones in this sample may be carry-over from other donors' samples. The CDR3 reads CASSLEAEEQYF. The nucleotide sequence is given as TGTGCCAGCAGCTTAGAGGCCGAGGAGCAGTATTTT. The full variable domain, with segments outside the CDR3 supplied by the reference TRBV7-6 and TRBJ2-3 proteins, appears as GAGVSQSPRYKVTKRGQDVALRCDPISGHVSLYWYRQALGQGPEFLTYFNYEAQQDKSGLPNDRFSAERPEGSISTLTIQRTEQRDSAMYRCASSLEAEEQYFGPGTRLTVL.